What follows are 18 T cell receptor beta chains derived from one specimen sequenced in a study of OX40 agonist ivuxolimab in advanced cancers. Libraries were prepared by immunoSEQ multiplex PCR; TCRdb keeps only in-frame clonotypes and omits some of them. The table has some 83,000 clones, nearly 95% seen once. Sequencing used CD4+ or CD8+ T cells sorted from blood, obtained in a trial of the OX40 agonist ivuxolimab. The receptors stem from an adult with an advanced solid tumor such as melanoma, head and neck, liver or kidney cancer.

This sequence joins TRBV4-2 and TRBJ2-7; D is undetermined. The CDR3 has 13 residues. Deletions cut 1 base from V and 3 bases from J, with 7 bases between. Germline V gene sequence: CDR1 LGHNA, CDR2 YNFKEQ. The CDR3 region has the DNA TGTGCCAGCAGCCAAGGGACGGTCTACGAGCAGTACTTC. Encoded protein: CASSQGTVYEQYF.

The chain employs TRBV5-1 and TRBJ2-3; D remains unclear. Trimming removed 2 bases at V and 5 bases at J, with 3 bases between. CDR3 length: 11 amino acids. Germline values: CDR1 SGHRS, CDR2 YFSETQ. The CDR3 loop is CASSLGDTQYF. CDR3 nucleotide sequence: TGCGCCAGCAGCTTAGGAGATACGCAGTATTTT.

V gene TRBV4-1 combines with J gene TRBJ1-5, with TRBD1 identical over 9 bases. The CDR3 length is 14 residues. Germline V gene lookup returns CDR1 MGHRA and CDR2 YSYEKL. The V segment lost 4 bases and the J segment 5 bases; nucleotides outside the gene matches: 3. The CDR3 DNA is TGCGCCAGCAGCCCGGGACAGGGATATCAGCCCCAGCATTTT. Translating gives CASSPGQGYQPQHF.

The chain joins TRBV19 to TRBJ2-7; D gene ambiguous. This CDR3 comprises 10 residues. Per the germline V gene, CDR1 is LNHDA and CDR2 is SQIVND (reference sequence). The V gene lost 10 bases and the J gene lost 2 bases, with 6 bases spanning the gap. CDR3 amino acids: CATGTYEQYF. The CDR3, as DNA: TGTGCCACTGGGACCTACGAGCAGTACTTC.

This sequence joins TRBV27 and TRBJ2-1; 8 bases agree with TRBD1. V was pared by 3 bases and J by 4 bases, with 2 bases of the junction left unmatched. CDR1 and CDR2 from the germline V gene are MNHEY and SMNVEV (reference sequence). This CDR3 contains 14 residues. Here the CDR3 DNA reads TGTGCCAGCAGTTTCGGGACAGGTTACAATGAGCAGTTCTTC. This codes for CASSFGTGYNEQFF.

The chain couples TRBV29-1 to TRBJ2-1, with no clear D. V was pared by 4 bases and J by 9 bases, with 4 bases between. Germline V gene lookup returns CDR1 SQVTM and CDR2 ANQGSEA. CDR3 length: 9 amino acids. CDR3 loop: CSVGGEQFF. The CDR3 nucleotides read TGCAGCGTTGGTGGTGAGCAGTTCTTC.

The CDR3 loop is CASSQVEGAGNTIYF. CDR3 sequence (DNA): TGCGCCAGCAGCCAAGTGGAGGGGGCTGGAAACACCATATATTTT. The chain links TRBV4-1 to TRBJ1-3; D perhaps matches TRBD1 (6 bases). CDR1 MGHRA and CDR2 YSYEKL come from the germline V gene. The CDR3 consists of 15 residues. The germline V and J ends were trimmed by 1 base and 2 bases, with 9 bases remaining between them.

The chain's CDR3 is CASSIRQGENVYGYTF. The CDR3 region has the DNA TGTGCCAGCAGTATTAGACAGGGGGAAAATGTCTATGGCTACACCTTC. The chain has TRBV9 and TRBJ1-2, with 9 nucleotides matching TRBD1. The V segment lost 5 bases and the J segment 4 bases; nucleotides outside the gene matches: 12. Germline V CDR1 and CDR2: SGDLS, YYNGEE. This CDR3 comprises 16 residues.

In this sample, this clone turned up once. CDR3 amino acids: CAHSSAVWSEAFF. CDR3 DNA: TGTGCCCACAGTTCGGCGGTCTGGTCTGAAGCTTTCTTT. The chain carries TRBV6-6 and TRBJ1-1; no clear D gene. The CDR3 contains 13 residues. Germline CDR1 is MNHNY and CDR2 is SVGAGI (reference sequence). V was trimmed by 11 bases and J by 6 bases, leaving 19 bases between them.

The chain carries TRBV6-1 and TRBJ1-5, with 7 bases aligning to TRBD1. The CDR3 has 16 amino acids. Germline values: CDR1 MNHNS, CDR2 SASEGT. Trimming removed 8 bases from V and 0 bases from J; junction bases left unmatched: 10. The CDR3 spells CASGGGTVNSNQPQHF. CDR3 DNA sequence: TGTGCCAGCGGTGGGGGGACAGTAAATAGCAATCAGCCCCAGCATTTT.

The J gene is TRBJ2-1, the V gene TRBV27, with unresolved D. The germline CDR1 and CDR2 sequences are MNHEY and SMNVEV (reference sequence). V lost 4 bases, J lost 4 bases, and 2 bases lay in between. The CDR3 runs 11 residues. In DNA form, the CDR3 reads TGTGCCAGCAGTTATTACAATGAGCAGTTCTTC. The encoded protein is CASSYYNEQFF.

The chain recombines TRBV12-5 with TRBJ1-2; D might be TRBD1 (5 bases). CDR3 length: 14 residues. Germline lookup yields CDR1 LGHNT and CDR2 FRNRAP. V lost 1 base, J lost 0 bases, and 6 bases lay in between. The CDR3 sequence is CASGLGQSNYGYTF. The DNA of the CDR3 is TGTGCTAGTGGTTTGGGACAGTCTAACTATGGCTACACCTTC.

The chain uses TRBV6-6 and TRBJ2-7; 8 bases fit TRBD2. The V and J ends lost 5 bases and 4 bases, in that order; junction bases with no gene match: 7. From germline, CDR1 is MNHNY and CDR2 SVGAGI (reference sequence). The CDR3 contains 14 residues. The CDR3 sequence: CASSATSVRYEQYF. The CDR3, as DNA: TGTGCCAGCAGTGCGACTAGCGTTCGGTACGAGCAGTACTTC.

The J gene is TRBJ2-2, the V gene TRBV6-5; 8 nucleotides align to TRBD2. CDR1 MNHEY and CDR2 SVGAGI come from the germline V gene. V gave up 5 bases and J gave up 6 bases; unmatched junction bases: 5. The CDR3 extends over 14 amino acids. The chain's CDR3 is CASSERELAGELFF. The CDR3 DNA is TGTGCCAGCAGTGAGCGGGAGTTGGCCGGGGAGCTGTTTTTT.

This clone occurred once. One end of the junction is discordant with germline, which a read error may explain. The chain carries TRBV9 and TRBJ1-2; TRBD1 is a possible D gene (6 bases). Germline CDR1 SGDLS, CDR2 YYNGEE. The CDR3 is 13 amino acids. CDR3: CASSVGMRTELVF. In DNA, the CDR3 is TGTGCCAGCAGCGTAGGAATGAGGACAGAGCTCGTTTTC.

The chain joins TRBV7-9 to TRBJ1-1; D is undetermined. CDR3 length: 11 amino acids. CDR1 is SEHNR and CDR2 is FQNEAQ in the germline V gene (reference sequence). Deletions cut 4 bases from V and 11 bases from J, with 11 bases between. The CDR3 region has the DNA TGTGCCAGCAGCTCCGAATATGTCGCTTTCTTT. Protein product: CASSSEYVAFF.

This chain uses TRBV11-2 with TRBJ1-3; D remains unclear. Germline CDR1 and CDR2: SGHAT and FQNNGV. The CDR3 extends over 13 amino acids. V shed 1 base and J shed 1 base, with 2 bases lying between them. CDR3 sequence (DNA): TGTGCCAGCAGCTTAGGATCTGGAAACACCATATATTTT. It is translated as CASSLGSGNTIYF.

The genes are TRBV6-6 and TRBJ2-1; 11 bases line up with TRBD2. Losses at the gene ends were 7 bases for V and 13 bases for J; bases not matched to a gene: 6. This CDR3 spans 12 amino acids. Germline assignment: CDR1 MNHNY and CDR2 SVGAGI (reference sequence). The CDR3 sequence is CASTSGTSGQFF. CDR3 nucleotides: TGTGCCAGCACCTCTGGGACTAGCGGCCAGTTCTTC.